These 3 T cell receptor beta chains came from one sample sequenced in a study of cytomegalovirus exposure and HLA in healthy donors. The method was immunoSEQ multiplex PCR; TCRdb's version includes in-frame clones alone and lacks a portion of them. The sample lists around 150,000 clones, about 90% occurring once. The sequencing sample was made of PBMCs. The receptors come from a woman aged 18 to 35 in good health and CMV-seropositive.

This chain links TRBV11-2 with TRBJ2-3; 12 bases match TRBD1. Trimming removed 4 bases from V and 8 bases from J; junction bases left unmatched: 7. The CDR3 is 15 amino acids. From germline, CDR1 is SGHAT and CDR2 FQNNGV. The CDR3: CASSSLGTGGRTQYF. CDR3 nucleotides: TGTGCCAGCAGCTCCCTAGGGACAGGGGGCCGTACGCAGTATTTT. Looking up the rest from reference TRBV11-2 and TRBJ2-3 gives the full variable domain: EAGVAQSPRYKIIEKRQSVAFWCNPISGHATLYWYQQILGQGPKLLIQFQNNGVVDDSQLPKDRFSAERLKGVDSTLKIQPAKLEDSAVYLCASSSLGTGGRTQYFGPGTRLTVL.

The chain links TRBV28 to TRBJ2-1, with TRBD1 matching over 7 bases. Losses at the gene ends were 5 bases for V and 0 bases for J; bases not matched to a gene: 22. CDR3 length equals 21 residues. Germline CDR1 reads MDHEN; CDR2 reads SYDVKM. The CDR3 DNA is TGTGCCAGCAGTCCAGAGAGGCGAGGGGGCGTTTTGATTAGCTCCTACAATGAGCAGTTCTTC. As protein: CASSPERRGGVLISSYNEQFF.

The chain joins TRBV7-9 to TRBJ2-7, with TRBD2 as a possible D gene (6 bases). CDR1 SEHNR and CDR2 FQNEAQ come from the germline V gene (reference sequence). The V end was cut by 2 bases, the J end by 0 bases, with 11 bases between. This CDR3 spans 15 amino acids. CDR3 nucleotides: TGTGCCAGCAGCTTAAGAAGCGGGCCCTCCTACGAGCAGTACTTC. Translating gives CASSLRSGPSYEQYF.